Presented here are 23 T cell receptor beta chains from one specimen sequenced in a study of blood T cells in healthy people across ages. Then a second PCR, running roughly 7 to 11 cycles, was carried out with a sample-barcoded 5' primer and a J-beta primer mix. TCRdb re-called the 5' RACE reads through MiXCR, storing one row per CDR3 protein. The sample has under 2,000,000 distinct CDR3 sequences, around half seen once; the top ten hold over 2%. The sequencing sample was made of blood. The receptor set was obtained from a woman aged 40 to 55 in good health.

In its sample, this clonotype was seen a few times. The V and J genes are TRBV7-2 and TRBJ1-2; D perhaps matches TRBD1 (6 bases). V lost 2 bases to trimming and J lost 5 bases, with 18 bases between them. The CDR3 is 16 amino acids. CDR1 is SGHTA, CDR2 FQGNSA, per germline. CDR3: CASSLHSGGSGYGYTF. The CDR3 DNA follows: TGTGCCAGCAGCTTACACTCTGGGGGCTCGGGGTATGGCTACACCTTC.

V and J are TRBV28 and TRBJ2-7, with D tentatively TRBD1 (6 bases). Trimming left V 3 bases short and J 2 bases short, with 14 bases between. The CDR3 covers 15 residues. Germline V gives CDR1 MDHEN, CDR2 SYDVKM. The CDR3 DNA sequence: TGTGCCAGCAGTTTCCCGCAGGGGTTAACCTACGAGCAGTACTTC. Translation gives CASSFPQGLTYEQYF.

J is TRBJ2-1 and V is TRBV20-1; D is unclear. The J call could be wrong; TRBJ2-7 is a better fit for the DNA end. The CDR3 extends over 14 amino acids. Germline CDR1 is DFQATT and CDR2 is SNEGSKA (reference sequence). The CDR3 DNA reads TGCAGTGCTACCCATCAATCCTCCTACAATGAGCAGTACTTC. As protein: CSATHQSSYNEQYF.

The CDR3 reads CSASLRGGGYTF. The CDR3, as DNA: TGCAGTGCTAGCCTCCGGGGGGGTGGCTACACCTTC. This chain connects TRBV20-1 to TRBJ1-2; D perhaps matches TRBD1 (5 bases). Germline-derived CDR1 and CDR2 are DFQATT and SNEGSKA (reference sequence). CDR3 size: 12 residues. Trimming took 3 bases from V and 7 from J, leaving 12 bases between them.

The rearrangement uses TRBV2 and TRBJ2-1, with 12 nucleotides matching TRBD1. This CDR3 is built from 14 residues. The germline CDR1 and CDR2 sequences are SNHLY and FYNNEI. Germline trimming cut 8 bases from V and 6 bases from J; bases unmatched to any gene: 5. The CDR3 nucleotides are TGTGCCAGCCTGGGGACAGGGGGCCCCAATGAGCAGTTCTTC. Protein product: CASLGTGGPNEQFF.

The rearrangement joins TRBV6-2 or TRBV6-3 to TRBJ2-1; D is possibly TRBD1 or TRBD2 (8 bases each). With 6 bases removed from V and 5 bases from J, the gap between germline ends came to 23 bases. Germline V lookup: CDR1 MNHEY, CDR2 SVGEGT. The CDR3 loop spans 17 amino acids. The CDR3 region is CASSHRGGTGPNNEQFF. In nucleotides, the CDR3 is TGTGCCAGCAGCCACCGCGGGGGGACAGGCCCTAACAATGAGCAGTTCTTC.

The chain recombines TRBV4-1 with TRBJ1-4; maybe TRBD1 (5 bases). V was clipped by 4 bases and J by 2 bases, with 20 bases between them. The CDR3 is 18 amino acids. Per the germline V gene, CDR1 is MGHRA and CDR2 is YSYEKL. CDR3 amino acids: CASSLKGRQSGTNEKLFF. The CDR3 region has the DNA TGCGCCAGCAGCCTAAAGGGTCGGCAGTCAGGGACTAATGAAAAACTGTTTTTT.

The chain carries TRBV7-3 and TRBJ2-6; no reliable D call. The V gene's germline CDR1 is SGHTA and CDR2 FQGTGA. The germline V and J ends were trimmed by 3 bases and 0 bases, with 12 bases remaining between them. The CDR3 sequence is 17 residues long. This CDR3 is CASSFSDPFSGANVLTF. CDR3 in DNA: TGTGCCAGCAGCTTTTCGGACCCCTTCTCTGGGGCCAACGTCCTGACTTTC.

The chain combines TRBV27 with TRBJ2-3; maybe TRBD2 (5 bases). Germline loops: CDR1 MNHEY, CDR2 SMNVEV (reference sequence). The CDR3 is made up of 13 amino acids. The V end lost 5 bases, the J end lost 2 bases, and 8 bases lay between the germline ends. Here the CDR3 reads CASSPGNTDTQYF. CDR3 in DNA: TGTGCCAGCAGTCCGGGGAACACAGATACGCAGTATTTT.

V and J are TRBV5-5 and TRBJ2-3; 13 nucleotides line up with TRBD2. Germline V gene sequence: CDR1 SGHKS, CDR2 YYEKEE (reference sequence). J gave up 2 bases and V 0 bases, and 9 bases lay outside the gene matches. This CDR3 region has 19 residues. The CDR3 DNA is TGTGCCAGCAGCTTGGGACTAGCGGGGGGTACACTCCCCACAGATACGCAGTATTTT. Amino acid sequence: CASSLGLAGGTLPTDTQYF.

This clonotype came up a few times. The DNA for the CDR3 is TGTGCCAGCAGCCAGGGACTAGGCTCCTACAATGAGCAGTTCTTC. Residues: CASSQGLGSYNEQFF. The chain carries TRBV7-2 and TRBJ2-1; 8 nucleotides agree with TRBD2. V shed 5 bases, J shed 0 bases, and the junction held 3 bases outside the gene matches. The CDR3 totals 15 residues. CDR1 and CDR2 (germline): SGHTA, FQGNSA.

This clonotype has just a few counts. This chain connects TRBV10-3 to TRBJ1-5, with 7 bases matching TRBD1. Germline loops: CDR1 ENHRY, CDR2 SYGVKD. The CDR3 has 15 residues. The junction had 13 bases not matched to a gene; V was cut back by 10 bases and J by 4 bases. The CDR3 loop reads CATTQRQGQNQPQHF. The CDR3 bases are TGTGCCACCACGCAACGACAGGGTCAGAATCAGCCCCAGCATTTT.

The J gene is TRBJ2-1, the V gene TRBV29-1; possible D gene TRBD2, 7 bases. This CDR3 contains 11 residues. Germline V gene sequence: CDR1 SQVTM, CDR2 ANQGSEA. The V and J ends lost 7 bases and 13 bases respectively, with 17 bases between them. CDR3 in DNA: TGCAGCGACCAACATGCGGGGGCCCAGTTCTTC. Its translation is CSDQHAGAQFF.

This clonotype was detected ten times or more. The gene calls are TRBV4-2 and TRBJ2-6; D unresolved. The length of the CDR3 is 14 residues. Trimming stripped 0 bases from V and 2 bases from J, with 2 bases between. Germline V gives CDR1 LGHNA, CDR2 YNFKEQ. The CDR3 region is CASSQDAGANVLTF. The CDR3, as DNA: TGTGCCAGCAGCCAAGATGCTGGGGCCAACGTCCTGACTTTC.

Concerning this clonotype: Its ends do not fully match the called genes, so a read error is possible. In DNA, the CDR3 is TGTGCCAGCAGGGTAGTAGCTAGCGGGGTCTCAGATACGCAGTATTTT. It encodes CASRVVASGVSDTQYF. The chain links TRBV9 to TRBJ2-3; 9 bases are shared with TRBD2. Germline-derived CDR1 and CDR2 are SGDLS and YYNGEE. CDR3 length: 16 amino acids.

The CDR3 sequence: CASSQDKGVQGYGYTF. The CDR3 DNA reads TGCGCCAGCAGCCAAGATAAGGGGGTACAGGGGTACGGCTACACCTTC. The V and J genes are TRBV4-3 and TRBJ1-2; TRBD1 matches at 7 bases. The V segment lost 0 bases and the J segment 8 bases; nucleotides outside the gene matches: 12. Germline V CDR1 and CDR2: LGHNA, YSLEER. This CDR3 contains 16 residues.

This rearrangement joins TRBV7-2 to TRBJ2-3; either TRBD1 or TRBD2 may supply D (5 bases each). Germline V lookup: CDR1 SGHTA, CDR2 FQGNSA. The V end was cut by 6 bases, the J end by 5 bases, with 15 bases between. The CDR3 totals 14 residues. The CDR3 here is CASRSGRPQDTQYF. DNA for the CDR3: TGTGCCAGCAGGTCGGGACGACCCCAAGATACGCAGTATTTT.

The chain uses TRBV11-2 and TRBJ2-6; tentatively, D is TRBD1 (5 bases). This CDR3 has 23 residues. Trimming left V 1 base short and J 0 bases short, with 28 bases between. Germline CDR1 is SGHAT and CDR2 is FQNNGV. DNA for the CDR3: TGTGCCAGCAGCTTAGTCCTGGGGTCTACAGGCGTCACTCCAGGCTCTGGGGCCAACGTCCTGACTTTC. Translating it yields CASSLVLGSTGVTPGSGANVLTF.

The sample holds many counts of this clonotype. The V call is TRBV7-9, the J call TRBJ1-2; D is unresolved. The CDR3 is 13 residues long. V lost 5 bases to trimming and J lost 0 bases, with 7 bases between them. CDR1 is SEHNR, CDR2 FQNEAQ, per germline (reference sequence). The CDR3 sequence is CASSPGANYGYTF. Written as DNA, the CDR3 is TGTGCCAGCAGCCCGGGAGCTAACTATGGCTACACCTTC.

The chain carries TRBV28 and TRBJ2-5, with D perhaps TRBD1 (5 bases). The better agreement between TRBJ2-7 and the DNA end casts doubt on the J call. CDR3 length equals 15 residues. Germline CDR1 and CDR2: MDHEN and SYDVKM. CDR3 nucleotide sequence: TGTGCCAGCAGTTTAGTAGGGCAGGGTTTTCGCGAGCAGTACTTC. This sequence encodes CASSLVGQGFREQYF.

This clonotype was detected a few times. V usage is TRBV20-1 and J usage is TRBJ2-5; D is tentatively TRBD1 or TRBD2 (5 bases each). V gave up 4 bases and J gave up 2 bases, with 14 bases separating them. The CDR3 has 14 residues. Germline assignment: CDR1 DFQATT and CDR2 SNEGSKA (reference sequence). The CDR3 loop reads CSATKPGPQETQYF. The DNA for the CDR3 is TGCAGTGCTACCAAACCGGGACCACAAGAGACCCAGTACTTC.

The CDR3 nucleotides are TGCAGCTGGAGGGTGGGAGAGACCCAGTACTTC. Translation: CSWRVGETQYF. This rearrangement joins TRBV29-1 to TRBJ2-5; the D gene is possibly TRBD2 (6 bases). Germline V gene lookup returns CDR1 SQVTM and CDR2 ANQGSEA. This CDR3 comprises 11 residues. Trimming removed 8 bases at V and 4 bases at J, with 11 bases between.

This sequence joins TRBV20-1 and TRBJ1-3, with 7 bases lining up with TRBD1. The germline V gene has CDR1 DFQATT and CDR2 SNEGSKA (reference sequence). With V trimmed by 6 bases and J by 3 bases, 11 bases remained unmatched. The CDR3 has 15 amino acids. CDR3 amino acids: CSAPKTGHGGNTIYF. CDR3 DNA: TGCAGTGCCCCCAAGACAGGGCATGGTGGAAACACCATATATTTT.